The subject of this entry is one T cell receptor beta chain. The antigen remains undetermined. Profiling relied on immunoSEQ multiplex PCR, and the TCRdb table lists in-frame clones only, not all of them. The table lists around 94,000 clones, around 80% of them singletons, with around a sixth in the top ten. This entry belongs to a study of Ad26.COV2.S vaccination and SARS-CoV-2 variants. This CDR3 spans 18 amino acids. Unmatched junction bases numbered 11, after V lost 5 bases and J lost 0 bases. Germline CDR1 is SGHTA and CDR2 is FQGTGA. General study points: Substantial response breadth was reportedly seen for spike-specific CD8+ and CD4+ T cells after vaccination. Participants in the vaccine arm had higher spike-specific TCR breadth; placebo recipients had lower. Those who received vaccine or placebo ended up with similar non-spike TCR breadth. Analyses that measured TCR breadth and depth may have underestimated total T cell responses.

This sample comprised peripheral blood, obtained after recovery from COVID-19. This TCR derives from a human donor who had recovered from COVID-19. The rearrangement links TRBV7-3 to TRBJ2-1, with TRBD2 identical over 9 bases. Here the CDR3 DNA reads TGTGCCAGCAGCCCAAGTCGACTAGCGGAGAGCTCCTACAATGAGCAGTTCTTC. It translates to CASSPSRLAESSYNEQFF.